This is a list of T cell receptor beta chains from one sample in a study of regulatory T cells in long-lasting Graves disease. TCRdb analysed the multiplex PCR reads with MiXCR anew, one entry per CDR3 protein. The sample consists of fewer than 400,000 distinct CDR3 sequences, roughly 18% of them appearing once. The sequencing used peripheral blood mononuclear cells (PBMCs), collected at new diagnosis, from a patient treated with antithyroid drugs. These receptors came from a female donor with Graves disease. Both conserved end residues are part of each CDR3. The D gene is left open where the match is weak. The size entry is marked missing in some rows and otherwise reads once, few, many or a size class.

size: few
V: TRBV7-9
J: TRBJ2-3
D: TRBD2
length: 18
CDR3: CASSASGTSRSSTDTQYF
DNA: TGTGCCAGCAGCGCGTCCGGGACTAGCCGTTCTAGCACAGATACGCAGTATTTT

size: many
V: TRBV20-1
J: TRBJ2-3
D: TRBD1
length: 14
CDR3: CSAPGQGLSDTQYF
DNA: TGCAGTGCCCCAGGACAGGGTTTGTCAGATACGCAGTATTTT

size: many
V: TRBV7-2
J: TRBJ2-3
D: NA
length: 18
CDR3: CASSSSVGGWGAPDTQYF
DNA: TGTGCCAGCAGCTCGAGCGTTGGGGGCTGGGGGGCCCCAGATACGCAGTATTTT

size: many
V: TRBV11-2
J: TRBJ1-6
D: NA
length: 18
CDR3: CASSLDGPGAAYNSPLHF
DNA: TGTGCCAGCAGCTTAGATGGTCCGGGGGCGGCCTATAATTCACCCCTCCACTTT

size: NA
V: TRBV24-1
J: TRBJ2-5
D: NA
length: 15
CDR3: CATSDFSRGQETQYF
DNA: TGTGCCACCAGTGATTTCTCCAGGGGACAAGAGACCCAGTACTTC

size: few
V: TRBV30
J: TRBJ1-1
D: NA
length: 14
CDR3: CAWSRPGSRTEAFF
DNA: TGTGCCTGGAGTCGGCCCGGCAGCCGCACTGAAGCTTTCTTT

size: NA
V: TRBV13
J: TRBJ1-6
D: NA
length: 15
CDR3: CASSLATGNNSPLHF
DNA: TGTGCCAGCAGCTTAGCCACAGGGAATAATTCACCCCTCCACTTT

size: many
V: TRBV3-1
J: TRBJ2-7
D: TRBD1
length: 15
CDR3: CASSQDDRDSYEQYF
DNA: TGTGCCAGCAGCCAAGATGACAGGGACTCCTACGAGCAGTACTTC

size: many
V: TRBV12-3/TRBV12-4
J: TRBJ2-1
D: TRBD1
length: 17
CDR3: CASSSVGQGALNNEQFF
DNA: TGTGCCAGCAGTTCCGTAGGGCAGGGGGCGCTTAACAATGAGCAGTTCTTC

size: few
V: TRBV5-4
J: TRBJ1-1
D: TRBD1
length: 15
CDR3: CASSSKSGGLTEAFF
DNA: TGTGCCAGCAGCTCTAAATCAGGGGGCCTCACTGAAGCTTTCTTT

size: few
V: TRBV9
J: TRBJ2-5
D: TRBD1
length: 18
CDR3: CASSVSAGQGDARETQYF
DNA: TGTGCCAGCAGCGTATCGGCGGGACAGGGGGATGCGAGAGAGACCCAGTACTTC

size: NA
V: TRBV19
J: TRBJ2-7
D: NA
length: 19
CDR3: CASSVPLGVRWRSSYEQYF
DNA: TGTGCCAGTAGTGTCCCCCTGGGGGTCCGATGGAGGAGTTCCTACGAGCAGTACTTC

size: many
V: TRBV12-3/TRBV12-4
J: TRBJ2-1
D: NA
length: 15
CDR3: CASGSELRAYNEQFF
DNA: TGTGCCAGCGGATCCGAGCTCAGAGCCTACAATGAGCAGTTCTTC

size: many
V: TRBV28
J: TRBJ2-7
D: NA
length: 14
CDR3: CASSFSKTAYEQYF
DNA: TGTGCCAGCAGTTTCTCCAAGACGGCGTACGAGCAGTACTTC

size: many
V: TRBV29-1
J: TRBJ2-1
D: NA
length: 14
CDR3: CSVVGASSYNEQFF
DNA: TGCAGCGTTGTGGGGGCCAGCTCCTACAATGAGCAGTTCTTC

size: NA
V: TRBV19
J: TRBJ2-1
D: TRBD1
length: 14
CDR3: CASSVQGDHNEQFF
DNA: TGTGCCAGTAGTGTCCAGGGGGATCACAATGAGCAGTTCTTC

size: NA
V: TRBV19
J: TRBJ2-1
D: TRBD2
length: 13
CDR3: CAPGTSGPNEQFF
DNA: TGTGCCCCCGGGACTAGCGGGCCAAATGAGCAGTTCTTC